The 30 T cell receptor beta chains below all came from one sample that was sequenced in a study of identical twins. Via MiXCR, TCRdb re-called the 5' RACE reads, giving one row per CDR3 protein. Of hundreds of thousands of distinct CDR3 sequences detected, 21% appear once; the ten largest clones hold approximately 4.5%. This same sample was also taken into another study, of T cells expressing NK-cell markers.

Sequencing input: PBMCs. The receptors originated from a woman aged 18-29 years in good health.

The CDR3 sequence: CASSYRTSGTGEQYF. The DNA for the CDR3 is TGTGCCAGCAGTTACCGCACTAGCGGGACAGGAGAGCAGTACTTC. J is TRBJ2-7 and V is TRBV6-5; TRBD2 matches 10 bases. This CDR3 is built from 15 residues. Germline-derived CDR1 and CDR2 are MNHEY and SVGAGI. Unmatched junction bases numbered 8, after V lost 2 bases and J lost 7 bases.

The rearrangement joins TRBV20-1 to TRBJ2-5, with a weak D call TRBD1 (5 bases). The CDR3 runs 13 residues. The V and J ends lost 3 bases and 6 bases respectively, with 14 bases between them. CDR1 and CDR2 (germline): DFQATT, SNEGSKA (reference sequence). For the CDR3, the DNA is TGCAGTGCTAGGGGGCAGGGCGCAAAGACCCAGTACTTC. Its protein is CSARGQGAKTQYF.

The V call is TRBV6-1, the J call TRBJ1-1; D not certain. Per germline, CDR1 MNHNS and CDR2 SASEGT. This CDR3 spans 13 amino acids. V gave up 5 bases and J gave up 4 bases, with 11 bases separating them. The CDR3 sequence is CASSPYWSTEAFF. CDR3 DNA: TGTGCCAGCAGTCCGTATTGGAGCACTGAAGCTTTCTTT.

CDR3 amino acids: CAWSLWGADTQYF. The CDR3 DNA reads as TGTGCCTGGAGTTTGTGGGGTGCAGATACGCAGTATTTT. The chain employs TRBV30 and TRBJ2-3; the D is unclear. The length of the CDR3 is 13 residues. The V gene lost 2 bases and the J gene lost 4 bases, with 10 bases spanning the gap. The germline gives CDR1 GTSNPN, CDR2 SVGIG (reference sequence).

This clonotype was counted a few times. The chain uses TRBV12-3 or TRBV12-4 and TRBJ2-3; 11 positions match TRBD1. The CDR3 length is 15 residues. Trimming removed 5 bases from V and 1 base from J; junction bases left unmatched: 2. As DNA, the CDR3 is TGTGCCAGCAGTGGACAGGGGGCCGGCACAGATACGCAGTATTTT. This sequence encodes CASSGQGAGTDTQYF.

This clonotype turned up a few times. This sequence joins TRBV6-5 and TRBJ2-1; 7 bases agree with TRBD1. The V segment lost 6 bases and the J segment 4 bases; nucleotides outside the gene matches: 9. This CDR3 region has 15 residues. The V gene's germline CDR1 is MNHEY and CDR2 SVGAGI. The CDR3 loop reads CASRPKRDRYNEQFF. In DNA form, the CDR3 reads TGTGCCAGCAGACCAAAACGGGACAGATACAATGAGCAGTTCTTC.

This clonotype was observed a few times. The chain carries TRBV12-3 or TRBV12-4 and TRBJ1-1, with 8 positions matching TRBD1. Trimming took 5 bases from V and 5 from J; bases not matched to a gene: 7. CDR3 length: 14 amino acids. The CDR3 protein is CASSQTTGVTEAFF. The CDR3 DNA reads as TGTGCCAGCAGTCAGACGACAGGGGTGACTGAAGCTTTCTTT.

This clonotype has a count of ten or more. The V gene is TRBV29-1, the J gene TRBJ1-1; 10 positions match TRBD1. The CDR3 length is 13 residues. Germline trimming cut 6 bases from V and 4 bases from J; bases unmatched to any gene: 5. Germline V gene data show CDR1 as SQVTM and CDR2 as ANQGSEA. CDR3 sequence: CSVDRGPGTEAFF. In nucleotides, the CDR3 is TGCAGCGTCGACAGGGGGCCTGGCACTGAAGCTTTCTTT.

The rearrangement uses TRBV9 and TRBJ2-7, with D unclear. Germline assignment: CDR1 SGDLS and CDR2 YYNGEE. V lost 4 bases and J lost 0, with 11 bases in between. This CDR3 comprises 14 residues. The CDR3 DNA reads TGTGCCAGCAGCAAGGAGAGCAGCTCCTACGAGCAGTACTTC. Protein: CASSKESSSYEQYF.

This clonotype has a handful of counts. The V gene is TRBV20-1, the J gene TRBJ1-1; D is possibly TRBD1 (5 bases). CDR1 and CDR2 from the germline V gene are DFQATT and SNEGSKA (reference sequence). This CDR3 has 13 amino acids. Trimming took 5 bases from V and 1 from J, leaving 11 bases between them. CDR3 region: CSAGRQPNTEAFF. The CDR3 DNA reads TGCAGTGCTGGACGACAGCCGAACACTGAAGCTTTCTTT.

A few counts support this clonotype. This chain joins TRBV5-1 and TRBJ2-7; perhaps TRBD1 as D (5 bases). Trimming pared 2 bases from V and 3 bases from J, leaving 9 bases between. CDR1 and CDR2 (germline): SGHRS, YFSETQ. The CDR3 runs to 13 residues. The CDR3 sequence: CASSFDSFYEQYF. The CDR3 DNA follows: TGCGCCAGCAGCTTCGACAGCTTCTACGAGCAGTACTTC.

This clonotype was counted only a few times. The chain joins TRBV27 to TRBJ1-5; D may be TRBD1 (5 bases). V was pared by 8 bases and J by 1 base, with 21 bases between. Germline values: CDR1 MNHEY, CDR2 SMNVEV (reference sequence). This CDR3 is built from 17 residues. CDR3 coding DNA: TGTGCCAGCGCTCCCCGAGGGTGGGAGGGGAGCAATCAGCCCCAGCATTTT. It is translated as CASAPRGWEGSNQPQHF.

CDR3 sequence (DNA): TGTGCCACCAGCAGAGGAGGTCTTTACACCGGGGAGCTGTTTTTT. It specifies CATSRGGLYTGELFF. The gene calls are TRBV15 and TRBJ2-2, with D hard to call. Germline V lookup: CDR1 LNHNV, CDR2 YYDKDF (reference sequence). Deletions cut 1 base from V and 3 bases from J, with 9 bases between. This CDR3 has 15 amino acids.

This clonotype occurred a few times. The chain links TRBV25-1 to TRBJ2-7, with 10 nucleotides matching TRBD2. This CDR3 has 16 amino acids. Germline values: CDR1 MGHDK, CDR2 SYGVNS. After removal of 6 bases from V and 2 bases from J, the junction contained 10 bases not matched to a gene. The CDR3 spells CASSPLAGPPTYEQYF. For the CDR3, the DNA is TGTGCCAGCAGCCCACTAGCGGGACCTCCCACCTACGAGCAGTACTTC.

This clonotype was detected only a few times. No DNA is shown, since the ends of the CDR3 on it are uncertain; the CDR3 is the one TCRdb lists. The chain recombines TRBV5-5 with TRBJ1-2; the table's D call TRBD1 went unverified against the DNA. Counting both end residues, the CDR3 totals 16 amino acids. Germline lookup yields CDR1 SGHKS and CDR2 YYEKEE (reference sequence). The CDR3 sequence: CASSFGEGSANYGYTF.

The genes are TRBV2 and TRBJ2-1, with D possibly being TRBD2 (6 bases). This CDR3 has 12 amino acids. V was shortened by 6 bases and J by 10 bases, with 13 bases between the two germline ends. The germline V gene has CDR1 SNHLY and CDR2 FYNNEI. CDR3 nucleotides: TGTGCCAGCAGGGGAGGCGGGATAGAGCAGTTCTTC. Its protein product is CASRGGGIEQFF. Combining the CDR3 with reference TRBV2 and TRBJ2-1 gives the whole variable domain EPEVTQTPSHQVTQMGQEVILRCVPISNHLYFYWYRQILGQKVEFLVSFYNNEISEKSEIFDDQFSVERPDGSNFTLKIRSTKLEDSAMYFCASRGGGIEQFFGPGTRLTVL.

The chain joins TRBV4-3 to TRBJ2-3; D uncertain. With 1 base removed from V and 6 bases from J, the gap between germline ends came to 17 bases. Germline V gene lookup returns CDR1 LGHNA and CDR2 YSLEER. The CDR3 is 16 amino acids. The CDR3 nucleotides are TGCGCCAGCAGCCAAGCCCGGACCGGTAAAGCGGATACGCAGTATTTT. It codes for CASSQARTGKADTQYF.

This clonotype showed up just a few times. The chain is built from TRBV6-5 and TRBJ1-1; TRBD1 agrees at 7 bases. The V gene's germline CDR1 is MNHEY and CDR2 SVGAGI. CDR3 size: 14 residues. V shed 4 bases, J shed 6 bases, and the junction held 8 bases outside the gene matches. CDR3 residues: CASSSGQLRSEAFF. DNA of the CDR3: TGTGCCAGCAGTTCGGGACAGCTTCGGTCTGAAGCTTTCTTT.

The rearrangement joins TRBV10-3 to TRBJ2-7, with D possibly being TRBD2 (6 bases). The V and J ends lost 4 bases and 5 bases respectively, with 21 bases between them. The CDR3 runs 16 residues. Germline CDR1 reads ENHRY; CDR2 reads SYGVKD. The CDR3 is CAISAAFGAAGNEQYF. The CDR3 DNA reads TGTGCCATCAGTGCAGCTTTCGGGGCGGCGGGGAACGAGCAGTACTTC.

There are a few counts of this clonotype. The rearrangement joins TRBV5-1 to TRBJ2-2, with TRBD2 matching over 8 bases. Trimming cost V 7 bases and J 4 bases; bases outside gene matches: 9. The germline V gene encodes CDR1 SGHRS and CDR2 YFSETQ. The CDR3 extends over 15 amino acids. This CDR3 is CASGPGGRFTGELFF. The CDR3 DNA reads TGCGCCAGCGGACCGGGGGGGCGTTTCACCGGGGAGCTGTTTTTT.

The J gene is TRBJ2-3, the V gene TRBV6-1; 9 bases map to TRBD2. This CDR3 has 16 amino acids. From germline, CDR1 is MNHNS and CDR2 SASEGT. The V segment lost 8 bases and the J segment 1 base; nucleotides outside the gene matches: 10. The chain's CDR3 is CASARGRAFGTDTQYF. Here the CDR3 DNA reads TGTGCCAGCGCACGCGGGAGGGCCTTCGGCACAGATACGCAGTATTTT.

The chain recombines TRBV23-1 with TRBJ1-2; D not resolved. TRBV23-1 qualifies as an ORF whose function is uncertain. V lost 0 bases and J 0 bases, leaving 23 bases between the germline ends. This CDR3 spans 20 amino acids. CDR3 loop: CASSQSIAQTTSKANYGYTF. DNA for the CDR3: TGCGCCAGCAGTCAATCGATTGCCCAGACAACAAGTAAAGCTAACTATGGCTACACCTTC.

This clonotype was seen at least ten times. The V gene is TRBV6-5, the J gene TRBJ1-2; D remains ambiguous. The CDR3 totals 14 residues. Germline CDR1 and CDR2: MNHEY and SVGAGI. Trimming pared 4 bases from V and 6 bases from J, leaving 15 bases between. CDR3 loop: CASSFARAQNGYTF. Written as DNA, the CDR3 is TGTGCCAGCAGTTTTGCAAGAGCTCAAAATGGCTACACCTTC.

In its sample, this clonotype was seen a few times. The chain has TRBV27 and TRBJ1-1; D is uncertain. CDR3 length equals 15 residues. Looked up from germline, CDR1 is MNHEY and CDR2 is SMNVEV (reference sequence). The ends were cut back, 5 bases at V and 3 bases at J, with 16 bases in the middle. The CDR3, as DNA: TGTGCCAGCAGTCCAATCTACGAGGTGTACACTGAAGCTTTCTTT. Translating it yields CASSPIYEVYTEAFF.

The chain carries TRBV2 and TRBJ1-3; the D is unclear. This CDR3 comprises 10 residues. Germline assignment: CDR1 SNHLY and CDR2 FYNNEI. Deletions cut 6 bases from V and 7 bases from J, with 4 bases between. The chain's CDR3 is CASRDNTIYF. CDR3 DNA sequence: TGTGCCAGCAGGGATAACACCATATATTTT.

The V call is TRBV21-1, the J call TRBJ2-5; TRBD1 is the table's D call and was not checked against the DNA. TRBV21-1 is tagged as a pseudogene. CDR3 length: 13 amino acids. CDR3: CASRGQCQETQYF. CDR3 DNA sequence: TGTGCCAGCCGGGGACAGTGCCAAGAGACCCAGTACTTC.

This clonotype was counted ten times or more. This chain uses TRBV12-3 or TRBV12-4 with TRBJ2-1; perhaps TRBD1 as D (5 bases). V gave up 6 bases and J gave up 13 bases, with 16 bases separating them. The CDR3 is 12 amino acids. The CDR3 region is CASSSGFRAQFF. The CDR3 DNA is TGTGCCAGCAGCTCAGGGTTTCGGGCACAGTTCTTC.

CDR3: CASSPTAGGVPEQFF. The CDR3 nucleotides are TGTGCCAGCAGCCCGACAGCGGGAGGGGTCCCTGAGCAGTTCTTC. The rearrangement uses TRBV6-1 and TRBJ2-1; TRBD2 aligns across 10 bases. Per the germline V gene, CDR1 is MNHNS and CDR2 is SASEGT. The V segment lost 6 bases and the J segment 9 bases; nucleotides outside the gene matches: 11. The CDR3 covers 15 residues.

This clonotype was picked up a small number of times. The chain links TRBV7-9 to TRBJ2-6; 11 positions match TRBD1. With V trimmed by 5 bases and J by 9 bases, 12 bases remained unmatched. CDR3 length: 17 residues. Per the germline V gene, CDR1 is SEHNR and CDR2 is FQNEAQ (reference sequence). This chain's CDR3 is CASSPGQGGPHGNVLTF. The CDR3 DNA reads as TGTGCCAGCAGCCCGGGACAGGGGGGCCCACATGGCAACGTCCTGACTTTC.

The chain employs TRBV12-3 or TRBV12-4 and TRBJ1-2; the D is unclear. Trimming cost V 6 bases and J 5 bases, with 16 bases left between them. CDR3 length: 14 amino acids. The CDR3 region is CASSSTAVGYGYTF. The CDR3 DNA is TGTGCCAGCAGCTCAACCGCCGTTGGATATGGCTACACCTTC.